Following are 25 T cell receptor beta chains from one sample sequenced in a study of T cell repertoires in ileal Crohn's disease. Data came from immunoSEQ multiplex PCR; TCRdb stores just in-frame clones and leaves some out. This sample has some 15,000 clones, with over 80% found just once. Sequences were obtained from ileal tissue. The source of these receptors is an adult with Crohn's disease.

The chain joins TRBV30 to TRBJ2-7; D unclear. CDR3 size: 14 residues. Trimming pared 4 bases from V and 3 bases from J, leaving 16 bases between. Germline V gene sequence: CDR1 GTSNPN, CDR2 SVGIG (reference sequence). The CDR3 DNA follows: TGTGCCTGGAATCGAGGCGGCCTAAGCTACGAGCAGTACTTC. Its protein is CAWNRGGLSYEQYF.

The V gene is TRBV7-8, the J gene TRBJ1-1; D is uncertain. Germline V lookup: CDR1 SGHVS, CDR2 FQNEAQ. With 0 bases removed from V and 1 base from J, the gap between germline ends came to 12 bases. CDR3 length: 16 residues. The CDR3 DNA sequence: TGTGCCAGCAGCTTAGCGAGAGGCTCGTGGAACACTGAAGCTTTCTTT. This sequence encodes CASSLARGSWNTEAFF.

The chain has TRBV6-4 and TRBJ2-2, with TRBD1 identical over 9 bases. The V gene's germline CDR1 is MRHNA and CDR2 SNTAGT. V lost 5 bases to trimming and J lost 6 bases; unmatched junction nucleotides: 4. The CDR3 runs to 14 residues. The CDR3 DNA reads as TGTGCCAGCAGTCGGGACAGGGAGTCCGGGGAGCTGTTTTTT. Translating gives CASSRDRESGELFF.

The chain combines TRBV11-2 with TRBJ1-1; D possibly corresponds to TRBD1 (6 bases). The V end lost 5 bases, the J end lost 4 bases, and 11 bases lay between the germline ends. CDR3 length: 13 residues. Per germline, CDR1 SGHAT and CDR2 FQNNGV. CDR3 sequence (DNA): TGTGCCAGCAGCGGGGTGGGGGCCACTGAAGCTTTCTTT. Translated, it gives CASSGVGATEAFF.

Comment on this clone: Other DNA sequences in this specimen translate into the identical CDR3. The chain employs TRBV4-1 and TRBJ2-3; 9 nucleotides agree with TRBD2. CDR3 length equals 14 residues. The V and J ends lost 1 base and 5 bases, in that order; junction bases with no gene match: 1. Germline-derived CDR1 and CDR2 are MGHRA and YSYEKL. The CDR3 DNA sequence: TGCGCCAGCAGCCAAGGGACTAGCGAAGATACGCAGTATTTT. This codes for CASSQGTSEDTQYF.

Remarks on this clone: Sequence at one end of the junction differs from germline and may be a read error. The chain is built from TRBV5-4 and TRBJ2-1; D possibly corresponds to TRBD2 (6 bases). The CDR3 spans 15 residues. The germline gives CDR1 SGHNT, CDR2 YYREEE (reference sequence). As DNA, the CDR3 is TGTGCCAGCAGCCCCGGCGGGGACCGTCCTAGGTGGGCAGTCTTC. Amino acids: CASSPGGDRPRWAVF.

The chain links TRBV19 to TRBJ2-3, with a possible D match to TRBD2 (6 bases). CDR1 and CDR2 from the germline V gene are LNHDA and SQIVND (reference sequence). The CDR3 has 15 amino acids. Trimming took off 1 base at V and 2 bases at J, with 10 bases between the two ends. The CDR3 here is CASSIGDFPTDTQYF. CDR3 in DNA: TGTGCCAGTAGTATAGGGGACTTTCCCACAGATACGCAGTATTTT.

The V call is TRBV19, the J call TRBJ1-5; D gene uncertain. Germline V gene lookup returns CDR1 LNHDA and CDR2 SQIVND (reference sequence). The V end was cut by 8 bases, the J end by 0 bases, with 8 bases between. The CDR3 has 13 residues. The CDR3 spells CASADYSNQPQHF. For the CDR3, the DNA is TGTGCCAGTGCAGATTATAGCAATCAGCCCCAGCATTTT.

The J gene is TRBJ1-1, the V gene TRBV6-1; D is undetermined. Germline V gives CDR1 MNHNS, CDR2 SASEGT. The CDR3 length is 15 residues. The V and J ends lost 6 bases and 0 bases respectively, with 14 bases between them. Here the CDR3 DNA reads TGTGCCAGCAGGGGAGGCAGGCTTATGAACACTGAAGCTTTCTTT. As protein: CASRGGRLMNTEAFF.

This clone was recorded once. The rearrangement links TRBV7-8 to TRBJ2-7, with 7 bases that match TRBD1. The CDR3 is 16 residues long. The trim removed 4 bases at V and 1 base at J, leaving 10 bases unmatched. From germline, CDR1 is SGHVS and CDR2 FQNEAQ. The CDR3, as DNA: TGTGCCAGCAGCTCCTACTACAGGGGACCTTCCTACGAGCAGTACTTC. The encoded protein is CASSSYYRGPSYEQYF. Variable domain in full (rest from reference TRBV7-8 and TRBJ2-7): GAGVSQSPRYKVAKRGQDVALRCDPISGHVSLFWYQQALGQGPEFLTYFQNEAQLDKSGLPSDRFFAERPEGSVSTLKIQRTQQEDSAVYLCASSSYYRGPSYEQYFGPGTRLTVT.

The chain combines TRBV5-4 with TRBJ2-1; 10 nucleotides line up with TRBD2. V lost 3 bases, J lost 2 bases, and 8 bases stayed unmatched. This CDR3 contains 17 residues. Germline assignment: CDR1 SGHNT and CDR2 YYREEE (reference sequence). CDR3 region: CASSSSSGGPPYNEQFF. The DNA for the CDR3 is TGTGCCAGCAGCTCTTCTAGCGGGGGTCCCCCCTACAATGAGCAGTTCTTC.

The sample holds a few counts of this clone. The chain carries TRBV18 and TRBJ1-2; D not resolved. CDR1 is KGHSH and CDR2 is LQKENI in the germline V gene. CDR3 length equals 14 residues. V shed 2 bases and J shed 4 bases, with 11 bases lying between them. CDR3 sequence (DNA): TGTGCCAGCTCACCAGACGCGGGGTTCTATGGCTACACCTTC. This encodes CASSPDAGFYGYTF.

The chain carries TRBV6-1 and TRBJ1-2; TRBD1 might be the D (5 bases). There are 14 residues in the CDR3. V dropped 5 bases and J dropped 6 bases, with 16 bases sitting between them. CDR1 MNHNS and CDR2 SASEGT come from the germline V gene. The CDR3 coding sequence is TGTGCCAGCAGTTTCGATTGGGGGGTAGATGGCTACACCTTC. This sequence encodes CASSFDWGVDGYTF.

The chain combines TRBV2 with TRBJ2-7; 8 bases map to TRBD2. Losses at the gene ends were 2 bases for V and 1 base for J; bases not matched to a gene: 7. The CDR3 sequence is 16 residues long. Germline-derived CDR1 and CDR2 are SNHLY and FYNNEI. The CDR3 DNA is TGTGCCAGCAGTGAATTTGATAGCGGGGTGTCCTACGAGCAGTACTTC. This codes for CASSEFDSGVSYEQYF.

The chain joins TRBV5-1 to TRBJ1-2; 10 bases are shared with TRBD1. Germline V gene lookup returns CDR1 SGHRS and CDR2 YFSETQ. The CDR3 consists of 15 residues. The junction had 5 bases not matched to a gene; V was cut back by 0 bases and J by 6 bases. CDR3 in amino acids: CASSLVGTGENGYTF. Here the CDR3 DNA reads TGCGCCAGCAGCTTGGTCGGGACAGGGGAGAATGGCTACACCTTC. Complete variable domain (other parts from reference TRBV5-1 and TRBJ1-2): KAGVTQTPRYLIKTRGQQVTLSCSPISGHRSVSWYQQTPGQGLQFLFEYFSETQRNKGNFPGRFSGRQFSNSRSEMNVSTLELGDSALYLCASSLVGTGENGYTFGSGTRLTVV.

This chain uses TRBV7-9 with TRBJ2-7, with no clear D. The CDR3 sequence is 14 residues long. Trimming took 1 base from V and 2 from J, leaving 9 bases between them. The germline gives CDR1 SEHNR, CDR2 FQNEAQ (reference sequence). The DNA of the CDR3 is TGTGCCAGCAGCTTAGTGGGTACTACCTACGAGCAGTACTTC. Translating gives CASSLVGTTYEQYF.

The chain employs TRBV5-4 and TRBJ2-3; D is unresolved. Between the trimmed V and J ends, which lost 1 base and 1 base, there was a span of 7 bases. Germline loops: CDR1 SGHNT, CDR2 YYREEE (reference sequence). The length of the CDR3 is 14 residues. The DNA of the CDR3 is TGTGCCAGCAGCTTGAGAGAGGGCACAGATACGCAGTATTTT. Translation gives CASSLREGTDTQYF.

The gene calls are TRBV19 and TRBJ2-1; 13 bases line up with TRBD2. J gave up 7 bases and V 10 bases, and 7 bases lay outside the gene matches. CDR1 is LNHDA and CDR2 is SQIVND in the germline V gene (reference sequence). The CDR3 is made up of 14 amino acids. In DNA, the CDR3 is TGTGCCACTAGGACTAGCGGGAGTTCTAATGAGCAGTTCTTC. It specifies CATRTSGSSNEQFF.

This clone was recorded only once. This chain links TRBV11-2 with TRBJ2-2, with D perhaps matching TRBD2 (7 bases). V was pared by 1 base and J by 2 bases, with 11 bases between. The CDR3 has 16 amino acids. Per germline, CDR1 SGHAT and CDR2 FQNNGV. CDR3 amino acids: CASSLVGGDNTGELFF. CDR3 bases: TGTGCCAGCAGCTTAGTAGGGGGGGACAACACCGGGGAGCTGTTTTTT.

CDR3 protein: CASSEVGGHLSYNSPLHF. The CDR3 nucleotides are TGTGCCAGCAGTGAAGTAGGGGGACACCTCTCCTATAATTCACCCCTCCACTTT. The chain is built from TRBV6-1 and TRBJ1-6, with D perhaps TRBD1 (6 bases). There are 18 residues in the CDR3. The ends were cut back, 1 base at V and 0 bases at J, with 13 bases in the middle. Germline CDR1 is MNHNS and CDR2 is SASEGT.

The chain is built from TRBV5-6 and TRBJ2-5; TRBD2 agrees at 9 bases. Germline V lookup: CDR1 SGHDT, CDR2 YYEEEE. V trimming: 1 base; J trimming: 4 bases; junction bases outside the gene matches: 8. The CDR3 totals 16 residues. CDR3 nucleotide sequence: TGTGCCAGCAGCTTGTATAGCGGGGGACCCGCAGAGACCCAGTACTTC. Translating gives CASSLYSGGPAETQYF.

This clone has just a few counts. The V and J genes are TRBV14 and TRBJ1-2, with unresolved D. The CDR3 length is 14 residues. Germline lookup yields CDR1 SGHDN and CDR2 FVKESK. V was clipped by 4 bases and J by 2 bases, with 11 bases between them. The CDR3 nucleotides read TGTGCCAGCAGCCCCACTAGAGGGAACTATGGCTACACCTTC. It yields the protein CASSPTRGNYGYTF. Drawing the rest from reference TRBV14 and TRBJ1-2, the complete variable domain is EAGVTQFPSHSVIEKGQTVTLRCDPISGHDNLYWYRRVMGKEIKFLLHFVKESKQDESGMPNNRFLAERTGGTYSTLKVQPAELEDSGVYFCASSPTRGNYGYTFGSGTRLTVV.

The table lists this clone with a count of one. The J gene is TRBJ2-6, the V gene TRBV19, with TRBD1 matching 11 bases. CDR3 length: 17 residues. Trimming at V came to 10 bases and at J to 0 bases, leaving 8 bases not matched to a gene. Germline-derived CDR1 and CDR2 are LNHDA and SQIVND (reference sequence). CDR3 in amino acids: CAISRGTGGSGANVLTF. In nucleotides, the CDR3 is TGTGCCATATCGAGGGGGACAGGGGGCTCTGGGGCCAACGTCCTGACTTTC. The full variable domain, with the rest looked up from reference TRBV19 and TRBJ2-6, is DGGITQSPKYLFRKEGQNVTLSCEQNLNHDAMYWYRQDPGQGLRLIYYSQIVNDFQKGDIAEGYSVSREKKESFPLTVTSAQKNPTAFYLCAISRGTGGSGANVLTFGAGSRLTVL.

V is TRBV6-6 and J is TRBJ1-4; weak D call: TRBD1 (5 bases). Trimming pared 5 bases from V and 0 bases from J, leaving 13 bases between. This CDR3 spans 16 amino acids. CDR1 is MNHNY and CDR2 is SVGAGI in the germline V gene (reference sequence). The CDR3: CASSRASGTTNEKLFF. The CDR3 DNA reads as TGTGCCAGCAGTCGGGCCTCAGGGACAACTAATGAAAAACTGTTTTTT.

The rearrangement links TRBV5-1 to TRBJ1-2, with 7 bases aligning to TRBD1. The CDR3 sequence is 18 residues long. Germline V gene lookup returns CDR1 SGHRS and CDR2 YFSETQ. Trimming removed 4 bases from V and 0 bases from J; junction bases left unmatched: 15. This chain's CDR3 is CASSLESGQTLANYGYTF. As DNA, the CDR3 is TGCGCCAGCAGCCTTGAGTCGGGACAGACCTTAGCTAACTATGGCTACACCTTC.